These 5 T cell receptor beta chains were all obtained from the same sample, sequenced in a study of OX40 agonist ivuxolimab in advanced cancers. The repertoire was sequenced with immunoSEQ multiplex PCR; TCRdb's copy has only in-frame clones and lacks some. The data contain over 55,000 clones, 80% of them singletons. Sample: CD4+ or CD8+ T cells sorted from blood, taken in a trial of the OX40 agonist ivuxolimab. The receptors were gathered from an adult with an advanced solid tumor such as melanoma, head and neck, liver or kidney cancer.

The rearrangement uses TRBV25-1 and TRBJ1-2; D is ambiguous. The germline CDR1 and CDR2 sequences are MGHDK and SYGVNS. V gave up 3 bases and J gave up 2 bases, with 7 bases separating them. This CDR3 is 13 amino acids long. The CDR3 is CASSETQNYGYTF. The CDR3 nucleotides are TGTGCCAGCAGTGAGACACAGAACTATGGCTACACCTTC.

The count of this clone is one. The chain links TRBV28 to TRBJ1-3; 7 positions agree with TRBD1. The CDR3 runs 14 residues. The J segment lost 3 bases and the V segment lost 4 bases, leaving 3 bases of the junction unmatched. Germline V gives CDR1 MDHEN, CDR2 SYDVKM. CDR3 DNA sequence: TGTGCCAGCAGTTCAGGGGGTTTTGGAAACACCATATATTTT. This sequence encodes CASSSGGFGNTIYF.

The CDR3 coding sequence is TGCGCCAGCAGCCAAGGGGGGACAGGGCTATATTATGGCTACACCTTC. This translates into CASSQGGTGLYYGYTF. The chain employs TRBV4-3 and TRBJ1-2, with 9 positions matching TRBD1. This CDR3 is built from 16 residues. The germline V gene has CDR1 LGHNA and CDR2 YSLEER. Trimming at V came to 1 base and at J to 5 bases, leaving 8 bases not matched to a gene.

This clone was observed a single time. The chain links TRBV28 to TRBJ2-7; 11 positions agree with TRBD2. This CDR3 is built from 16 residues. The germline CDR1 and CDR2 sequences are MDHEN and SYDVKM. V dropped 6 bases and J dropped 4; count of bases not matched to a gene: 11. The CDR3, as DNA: TGTGCCAGCAGCCGGACTAGCGGGTGGCAAAATTACGAGCAGTACTTC. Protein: CASSRTSGWQNYEQYF.

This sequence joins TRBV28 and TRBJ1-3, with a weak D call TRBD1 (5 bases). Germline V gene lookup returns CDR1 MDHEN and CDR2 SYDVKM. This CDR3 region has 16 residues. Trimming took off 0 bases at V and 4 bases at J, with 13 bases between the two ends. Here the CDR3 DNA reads TGTGCCAGCAGTTTATGGGTAGGGGAGGCAGGAAACACCATATATTTT. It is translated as CASSLWVGEAGNTIYF.